This T cell receptor (beta chain) was retrieved from a study of cytomegalovirus exposure and HLA in healthy donors. In the study overall: Prior work identified some 120 million unique TCR beta sequences in around 170 million T cells. Regarding the study as a whole: The presence/absence work took it that sequencing depth was about the same across donors. Accounts indicate the classifier identified cytomegalovirus status with strong specificity and sensitivity.

Germline V gene lookup returns CDR1 MGHDK and CDR2 SYGVNS. CDR3 length: 16 residues. The J segment lost 6 bases and the V segment lost 3 bases, leaving 7 bases of the junction unmatched. Use of 60 Vbeta and 13 Jbeta primers characterized the PCR. In the authors' workflow: Some 12 million shared chains were among the roughly 78 million unique TCR beta chains that a later analysis counted. Sequencing was performed with immunoSEQ multiplex PCR; in TCRdb, only in-frame clones are kept and a portion is missing. V, J and clone size were drawn from that table, and D and trimming were deduced from the DNA. The sample records 120,000 to 150,000 clones, 80% being singletons. Worth noting for this clone: As yet, its antigen is unknown.

This chain joins TRBV25-1 and TRBJ2-2, with 10 bases lining up with TRBD1. The sequenced sample was PBMCs. The source is a male donor in good health and CMV-seronegative. The CDR3 region has the DNA TGTGCCAGCAGTGAGTGGGGGACAGGGGAGGCCGGGGAGCTGTTTTTT. It is translated as CASSEWGTGEAGELFF.